These 13 T cell receptor beta chains share one sample of origin, sequenced in a study of cytomegalovirus exposure and HLA in healthy donors. In the PCR, 60 Vbeta and 13 Jbeta primers were used. TCRdb keeps only in-frame clones here, not all; method: immunoSEQ multiplex PCR. The sample holds under 200,000 clones; roughly 84% are singletons and the top ten take 1.9%. Input material: PBMCs. The receptors shown here come from a man younger than 35 in good health and CMV-seronegative.

The rearrangement joins TRBV4-1 to TRBJ2-7; 12 bases are a match to TRBD2. Germline V gene lookup returns CDR1 MGHRA and CDR2 YSYEKL. After removal of 1 base from V and 0 bases from J, the junction contained 16 bases not matched to a gene. The CDR3 loop spans 21 amino acids. CDR3: CASSQGSLGLAGRISSYEQYF. For the CDR3, the DNA is TGCGCCAGCAGCCAAGGCTCCTTGGGACTAGCGGGTAGAATTAGCTCCTACGAGCAGTACTTC.

The chain carries TRBV4-2 and TRBJ2-7; 11 bases fit TRBD2. Germline V lookup: CDR1 LGHNA, CDR2 YNFKEQ. The CDR3 runs 16 residues. After removal of 1 base from V and 1 base from J, the junction contained 3 bases not matched to a gene. CDR3 protein: CASSQGLAGKSYEQYF. CDR3 sequence (DNA): TGTGCCAGCAGCCAAGGACTAGCGGGGAAATCCTACGAGCAGTACTTC.

The table lists this clone with a few counts. The chain couples TRBV19 to TRBJ1-1; 7 bases are shared with TRBD1. The CDR3 length is 17 residues. CDR1 and CDR2 (germline): LNHDA, SQIVND (reference sequence). With V trimmed by 7 bases and J by 6 bases, 20 bases remained unmatched. The CDR3 region is CASIPTDRVEDTAEAFF. The CDR3 DNA reads TGTGCCAGTATCCCAACAGACAGGGTAGAAGATACGGCTGAAGCTTTCTTT. The full variable domain, with the rest looked up from reference TRBV19 and TRBJ1-1, is DGGITQSPKYLFRKEGQNVTLSCEQNLNHDAMYWYRQDPGQGLRLIYYSQIVNDFQKGDIAEGYSVSREKKESFPLTVTSAQKNPTAFYLCASIPTDRVEDTAEAFFGQGTRLTVV.

The chain links TRBV7-2 to TRBJ2-1; 8 bases match TRBD2. V was clipped by 5 bases and J by 0 bases; unmatched bases: 15. Germline lookup yields CDR1 SGHTA and CDR2 FQGNSA. This CDR3 contains 19 residues. DNA for the CDR3: TGTGCCAGCAGCAGAGAAATGATTAGCGGGACTAGCTCCTACAATGAGCAGTTCTTC. Translated, it gives CASSREMISGTSSYNEQFF.

The chain carries TRBV6-1 and TRBJ2-3; TRBD2 agrees at 12 bases. V was pared by 4 bases and J by 1 base, with 6 bases of the junction left unmatched. Looked up from germline, CDR1 is MNHNS and CDR2 is SASEGT. This CDR3 contains 17 residues. The CDR3 DNA follows: TGTGCCAGCAGTGGACTAGCGGGAGTCAGAGGCACAGATACGCAGTATTTT. Residues: CASSGLAGVRGTDTQYF.

The V and J genes are TRBV27 and TRBJ2-1; D not certain. The ends were cut back, 7 bases at V and 9 bases at J, with 10 bases in the middle. This CDR3 is built from 11 residues. CDR1 and CDR2 (germline): MNHEY, SMNVEV (reference sequence). The CDR3 sequence is CASTLRGEQFF. The CDR3 DNA reads as TGTGCCAGCACTCTGCGCGGTGAGCAGTTCTTC.

As to this clone: The junction differs from germline at one of its ends, possibly a read error. This chain links TRBV7-7 with TRBJ1-1; D perhaps matches TRBD1 (6 bases). This CDR3 contains 16 residues. The germline V gene encodes CDR1 SSHAT and CDR2 FNYEAQ (reference sequence). The CDR3 DNA follows: TGTGCTAGCAGCTTAGCGGGCAGGGGATTCGGCACTGAAGCTTTCTTT. Protein sequence: CASSLAGRGFGTEAFF.

V is TRBV19 and J is TRBJ2-7; TRBD2 aligns across 8 bases. Germline loops: CDR1 LNHDA, CDR2 SQIVND (reference sequence). The CDR3 sequence is 12 residues long. With 5 bases clipped from V and 4 bases from J, the junction kept 1 base outside the gene matches. The CDR3 coding sequence is TGTGCCAGTAGTTCTAGCGGGTACGAGCAGTACTTC. Protein: CASSSSGYEQYF.

The chain carries TRBV4-1 and TRBJ2-2, with 7 bases fitting TRBD2. Germline V gives CDR1 MGHRA, CDR2 YSYEKL. Germline trimming cut 4 bases from V and 0 bases from J; bases unmatched to any gene: 8. This CDR3 is built from 17 residues. The CDR3 spells CASSPTGRGSNTGELFF. The CDR3 DNA is TGCGCCAGCAGCCCGACTGGGCGGGGGTCGAACACCGGGGAGCTGTTTTTT.

The V call is TRBV4-3, the J call TRBJ1-4, with D possibly TRBD1 on 6 matching bases. In germline, CDR1 is LGHNA, CDR2 YSLEER. The V gene lost 1 base and the J gene lost 6 bases, with 15 bases spanning the gap. The CDR3 has 16 amino acids. CDR3: CASSQAGGGQHEKLFF. CDR3 nucleotide sequence: TGCGCCAGCAGCCAAGCGGGAGGAGGACAGCATGAAAAACTGTTTTTT.

This chain connects TRBV7-2 to TRBJ1-2; D might be TRBD1 (6 bases). This CDR3 is 14 amino acids long. Trimming shortened V by 3 bases and J by 4 bases, and 12 bases separated the two germline ends. Germline V CDR1 and CDR2: SGHTA, FQGNSA. CDR3 DNA sequence: TGTGCCAGCAGCTTCCGGGGGGGCCTCTATGGCTACACCTTC. It is translated as CASSFRGGLYGYTF.

In this sample, this clone turned up once. This chain links TRBV7-9 with TRBJ1-3; no definite D call. Trimming pared 0 bases from V and 5 bases from J, leaving 11 bases between. The CDR3 loop spans 15 amino acids. CDR1 is SEHNR and CDR2 is FQNEAQ in the germline V gene (reference sequence). The CDR3 loop reads CASSLAADYRNTIYF. CDR3 nucleotides: TGTGCCAGCAGCTTAGCAGCGGATTACAGAAACACCATATATTTT.

The J gene is TRBJ2-7, the V gene TRBV28; D perhaps matches TRBD2 (7 bases). V shed 7 bases and J shed 1 base, with 17 bases lying between them. This CDR3 has 15 amino acids. Germline CDR1 reads MDHEN; CDR2 reads SYDVKM. Here the CDR3 DNA reads TGTGCCAGCACCCCGTGGGGGGGGCAGTCCTACGAGCAGTACTTC. Its protein is CASTPWGGQSYEQYF.